This T cell receptor beta chain stems from a study of T-cell reconstitution after alpha-beta-depleted transplantation in children. This clonotype has a handful of counts. Preparation of the TCRbeta library involved a method that used unique molecular identifiers. TCRdb re-derived calls from the PCR reads in MiXCR, one entry per CDR3 protein. The sample includes about 610,000 distinct CDR3 sequences, more than 9% of them seen just once. This CDR3 is 15 amino acids long. Germline V lookup: CDR1 SGHTA, CDR2 FQGNSA. V was clipped by 1 base and J by 3 bases, with 10 bases between them. This rearrangement joins TRBV7-2 to TRBJ2-1; no clear D. Sequenced material: PBMCs from the stem cell graft donor, taken from the stem cell graft. The sequence was collected from a human donor who donated a stem cell graft to a child with acute myeloid leukemia. DNA for the CDR3: TGTGCCAGCAGCTTAGAAGGCACCAACTACAATGAGCAGTTCTTC. Its translation: CASSLEGTNYNEQFF.